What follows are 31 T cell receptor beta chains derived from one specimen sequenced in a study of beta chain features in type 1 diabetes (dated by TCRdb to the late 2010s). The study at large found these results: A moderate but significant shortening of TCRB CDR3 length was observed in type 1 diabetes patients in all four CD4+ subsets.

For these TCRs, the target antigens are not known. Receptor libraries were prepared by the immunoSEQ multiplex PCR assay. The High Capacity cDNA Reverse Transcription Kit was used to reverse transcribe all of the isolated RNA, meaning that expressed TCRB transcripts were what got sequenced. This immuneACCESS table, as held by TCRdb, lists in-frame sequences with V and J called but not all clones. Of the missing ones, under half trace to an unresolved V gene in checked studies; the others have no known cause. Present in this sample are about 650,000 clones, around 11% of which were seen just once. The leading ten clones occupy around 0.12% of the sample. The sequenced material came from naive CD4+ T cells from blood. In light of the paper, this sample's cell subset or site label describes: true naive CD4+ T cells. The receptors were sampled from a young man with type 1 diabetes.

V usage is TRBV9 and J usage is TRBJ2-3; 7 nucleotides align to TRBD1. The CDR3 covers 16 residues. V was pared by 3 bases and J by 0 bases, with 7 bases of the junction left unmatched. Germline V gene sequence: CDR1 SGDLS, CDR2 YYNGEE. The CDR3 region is CASSAQGQSSTDTQYF. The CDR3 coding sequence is TGTGCCAGCAGCGCCCAGGGACAGTCTAGCACAGATACGCAGTATTTT.

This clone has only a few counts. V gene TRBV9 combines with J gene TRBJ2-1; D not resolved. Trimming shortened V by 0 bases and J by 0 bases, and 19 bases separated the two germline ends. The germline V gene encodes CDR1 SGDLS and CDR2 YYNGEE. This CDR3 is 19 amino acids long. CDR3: CASSVGTNLRFSSYNEQFF. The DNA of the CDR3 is TGTGCCAGCAGCGTAGGAACTAACCTGAGATTCAGCTCCTACAATGAGCAGTTCTTC.

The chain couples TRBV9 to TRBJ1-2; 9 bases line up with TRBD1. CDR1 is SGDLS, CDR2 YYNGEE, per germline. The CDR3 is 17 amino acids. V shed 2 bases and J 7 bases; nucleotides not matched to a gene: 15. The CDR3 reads CASSVDPGQGHGGGYTF. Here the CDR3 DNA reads TGTGCCAGCAGCGTTGACCCGGGACAGGGTCACGGTGGTGGCTACACCTTC.

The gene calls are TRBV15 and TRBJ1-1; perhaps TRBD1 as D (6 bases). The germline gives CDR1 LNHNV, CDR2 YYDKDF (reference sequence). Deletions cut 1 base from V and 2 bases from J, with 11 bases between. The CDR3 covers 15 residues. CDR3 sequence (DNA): TGTGCCACCAGCAGAGTGGGGGGACATAACACTGAAGCTTTCTTT. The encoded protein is CATSRVGGHNTEAFF.

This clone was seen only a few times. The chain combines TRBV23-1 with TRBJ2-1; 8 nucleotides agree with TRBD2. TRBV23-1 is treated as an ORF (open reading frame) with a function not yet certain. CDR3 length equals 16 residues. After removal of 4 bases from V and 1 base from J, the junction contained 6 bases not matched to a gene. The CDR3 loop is CASSLTGGASYNEQFF. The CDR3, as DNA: TGCGCCAGCAGTCTTACCGGGGGGGCTTCCTACAATGAGCAGTTCTTC.

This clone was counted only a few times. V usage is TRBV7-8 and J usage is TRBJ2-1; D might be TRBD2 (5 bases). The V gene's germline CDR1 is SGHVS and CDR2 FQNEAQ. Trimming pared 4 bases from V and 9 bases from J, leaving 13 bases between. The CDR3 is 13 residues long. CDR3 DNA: TGTGCCAGCAGCTCATTAACTCGGGGTGAGCAGTTCTTC. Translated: CASSSLTRGEQFF.

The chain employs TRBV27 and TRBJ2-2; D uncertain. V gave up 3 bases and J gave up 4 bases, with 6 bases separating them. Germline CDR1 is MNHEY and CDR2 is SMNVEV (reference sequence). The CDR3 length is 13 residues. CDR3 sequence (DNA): TGTGCCAGCAGTTTTGGGTTCACCGGGGAGCTGTTTTTT. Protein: CASSFGFTGELFF.

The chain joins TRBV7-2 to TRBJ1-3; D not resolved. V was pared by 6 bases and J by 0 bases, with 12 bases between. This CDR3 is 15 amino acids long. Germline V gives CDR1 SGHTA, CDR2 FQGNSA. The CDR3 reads CASREVGFSGNTIYF. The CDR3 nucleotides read TGTGCCAGCAGGGAGGTTGGTTTCTCTGGAAACACCATATATTTT.

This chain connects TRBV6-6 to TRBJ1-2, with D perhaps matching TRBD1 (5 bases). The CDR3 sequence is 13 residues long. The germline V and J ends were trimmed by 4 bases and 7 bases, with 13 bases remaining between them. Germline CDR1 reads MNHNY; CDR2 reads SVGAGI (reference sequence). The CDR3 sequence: CASSFGGETGYTF. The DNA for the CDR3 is TGTGCCAGCAGTTTCGGGGGGGAGACTGGCTACACCTTC.

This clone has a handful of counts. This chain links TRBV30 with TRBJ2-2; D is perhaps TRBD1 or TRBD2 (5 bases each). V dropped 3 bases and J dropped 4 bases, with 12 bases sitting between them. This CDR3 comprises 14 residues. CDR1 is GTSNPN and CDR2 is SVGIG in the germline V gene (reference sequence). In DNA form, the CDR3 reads TGTGCCTGGAGGGACGCAGGGACCACCGGGGAGCTGTTTTTT. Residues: CAWRDAGTTGELFF.

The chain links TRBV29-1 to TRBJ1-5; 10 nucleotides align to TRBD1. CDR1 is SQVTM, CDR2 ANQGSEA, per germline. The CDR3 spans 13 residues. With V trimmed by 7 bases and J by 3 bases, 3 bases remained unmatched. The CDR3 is CSAGTGDNQPQHF. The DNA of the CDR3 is TGCAGCGCTGGGACAGGGGACAATCAGCCCCAGCATTTT. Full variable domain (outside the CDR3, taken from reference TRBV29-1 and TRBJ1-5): SAVISQKPSRDICQRGTSLTIQCQVDSQVTMMFWYRQQPGQSLTLIATANQGSEATYESGFVIDKFPISRPNLTFSTLTVSNMSPEDSSIYLCSAGTGDNQPQHFGDGTRLSIL.

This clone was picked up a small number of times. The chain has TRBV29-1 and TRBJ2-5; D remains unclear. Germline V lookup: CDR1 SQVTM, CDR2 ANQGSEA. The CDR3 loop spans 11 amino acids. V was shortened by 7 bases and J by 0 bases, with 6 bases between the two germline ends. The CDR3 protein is CSEVNQETQYF. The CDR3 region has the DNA TGCAGCGAGGTAAACCAAGAGACCCAGTACTTC.

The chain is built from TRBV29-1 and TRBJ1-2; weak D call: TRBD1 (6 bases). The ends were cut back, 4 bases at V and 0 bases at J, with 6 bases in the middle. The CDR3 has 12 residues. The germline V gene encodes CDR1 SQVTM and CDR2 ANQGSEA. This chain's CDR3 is CSVGDTNYGYTF. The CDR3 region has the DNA TGCAGCGTTGGGGACACTAACTATGGCTACACCTTC.

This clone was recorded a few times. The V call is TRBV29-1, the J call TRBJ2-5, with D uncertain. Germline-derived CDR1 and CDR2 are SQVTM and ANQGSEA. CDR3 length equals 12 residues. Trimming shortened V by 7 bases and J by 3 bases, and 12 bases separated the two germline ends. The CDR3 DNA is TGCAGCGCTGGGGTGGGGAAAGAGACCCAGTACTTC. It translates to CSAGVGKETQYF.

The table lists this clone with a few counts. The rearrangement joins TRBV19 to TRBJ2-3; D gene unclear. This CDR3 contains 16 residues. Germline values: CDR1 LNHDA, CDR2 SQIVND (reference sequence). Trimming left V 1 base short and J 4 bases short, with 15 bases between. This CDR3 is CASSIVGVGYADTQYF. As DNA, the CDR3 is TGTGCCAGTAGTATAGTTGGGGTCGGCTACGCAGATACGCAGTATTTT.

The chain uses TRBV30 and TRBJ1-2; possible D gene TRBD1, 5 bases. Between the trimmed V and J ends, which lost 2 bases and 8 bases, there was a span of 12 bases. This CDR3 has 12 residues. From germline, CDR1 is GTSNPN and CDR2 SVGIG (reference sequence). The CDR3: CAWSNRLGGYTF. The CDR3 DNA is TGTGCCTGGAGTAACAGGCTCGGGGGCTACACCTTC. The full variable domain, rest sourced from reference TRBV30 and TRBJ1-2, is SQTIHQWPATLVQPVGSPLSLECTVEGTSNPNLYWYRQAAGRGLQLLFYSVGIGQISSEVPQNLSASRPQDRQFILSSKKLLLSDSGFYLCAWSNRLGGYTFGSGTRLTVV.

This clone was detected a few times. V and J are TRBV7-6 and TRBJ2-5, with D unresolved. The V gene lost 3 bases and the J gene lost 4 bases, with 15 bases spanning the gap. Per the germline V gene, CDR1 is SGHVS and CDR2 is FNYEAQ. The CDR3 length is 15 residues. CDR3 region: CASSFNGWVTETQYF. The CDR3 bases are TGTGCCAGCAGCTTTAATGGTTGGGTGACAGAGACCCAGTACTTC. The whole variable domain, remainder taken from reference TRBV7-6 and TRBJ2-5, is GAGVSQSPRYKVTKRGQDVALRCDPISGHVSLYWYRQALGQGPEFLTYFNYEAQQDKSGLPNDRFSAERPEGSISTLTIQRTEQRDSAMYRCASSFNGWVTETQYFGPGTRLLVL.

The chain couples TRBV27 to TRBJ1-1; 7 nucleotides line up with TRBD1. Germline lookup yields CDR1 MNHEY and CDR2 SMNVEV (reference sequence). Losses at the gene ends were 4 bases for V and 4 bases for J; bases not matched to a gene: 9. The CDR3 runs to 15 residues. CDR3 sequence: CASSSRGREGTEAFF. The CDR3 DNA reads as TGTGCCAGCAGTTCGAGGGGGCGAGAAGGCACTGAAGCTTTCTTT.

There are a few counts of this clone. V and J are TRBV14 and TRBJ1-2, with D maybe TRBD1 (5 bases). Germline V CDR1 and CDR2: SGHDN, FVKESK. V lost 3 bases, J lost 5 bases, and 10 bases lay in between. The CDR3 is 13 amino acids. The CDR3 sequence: CASSQGREYGYTF. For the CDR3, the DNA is TGTGCCAGCAGCCAGGGCAGGGAGTATGGCTACACCTTC.

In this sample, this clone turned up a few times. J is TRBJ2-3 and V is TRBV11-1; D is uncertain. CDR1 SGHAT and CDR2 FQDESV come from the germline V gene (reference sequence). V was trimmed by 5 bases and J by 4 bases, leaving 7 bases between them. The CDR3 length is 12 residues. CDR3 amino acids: CASSPQADTQYF. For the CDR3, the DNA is TGTGCCAGCAGCCCCCAGGCAGATACGCAGTATTTT. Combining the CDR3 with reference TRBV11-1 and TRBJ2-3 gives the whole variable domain EAEVAQSPRYKITEKSQAVAFWCDPISGHATLYWYRQILGQGPELLVQFQDESVVDDSQLPKDRFSAERLKGVDSTLKIQPAELGDSAMYLCASSPQADTQYFGPGTRLTVL.

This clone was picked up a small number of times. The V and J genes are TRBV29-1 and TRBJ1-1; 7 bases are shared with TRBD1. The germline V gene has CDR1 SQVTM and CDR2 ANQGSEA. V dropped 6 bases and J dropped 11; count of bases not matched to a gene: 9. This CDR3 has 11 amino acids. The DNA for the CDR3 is TGCAGCGTGGCGACAGGGCCGGAGGCTTTCTTT. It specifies CSVATGPEAFF.

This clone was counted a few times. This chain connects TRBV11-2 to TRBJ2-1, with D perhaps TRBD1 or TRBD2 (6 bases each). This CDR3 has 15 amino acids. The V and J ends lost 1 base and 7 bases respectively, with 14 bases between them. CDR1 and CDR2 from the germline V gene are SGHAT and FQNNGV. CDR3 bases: TGTGCCAGCAGCTTAGCTGGACAAGGGGGGAATGAGCAGTTCTTC. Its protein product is CASSLAGQGGNEQFF.

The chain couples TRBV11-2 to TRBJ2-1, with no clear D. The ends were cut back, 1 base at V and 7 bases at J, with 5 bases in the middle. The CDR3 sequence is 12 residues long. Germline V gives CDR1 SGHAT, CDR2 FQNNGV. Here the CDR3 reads CASSLVRNEQFF. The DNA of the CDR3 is TGTGCCAGCAGCTTAGTTAGGAATGAGCAGTTCTTC. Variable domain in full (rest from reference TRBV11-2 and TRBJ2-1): EAGVAQSPRYKIIEKRQSVAFWCNPISGHATLYWYQQILGQGPKLLIQFQNNGVVDDSQLPKDRFSAERLKGVDSTLKIQPAKLEDSAVYLCASSLVRNEQFFGPGTRLTVL.

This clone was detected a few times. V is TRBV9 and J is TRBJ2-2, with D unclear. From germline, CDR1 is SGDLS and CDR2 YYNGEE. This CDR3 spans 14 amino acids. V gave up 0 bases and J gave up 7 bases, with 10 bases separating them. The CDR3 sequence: CASSVVLIGGELFF. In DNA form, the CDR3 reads TGTGCCAGCAGCGTAGTCCTTATTGGCGGGGAGCTGTTTTTT.

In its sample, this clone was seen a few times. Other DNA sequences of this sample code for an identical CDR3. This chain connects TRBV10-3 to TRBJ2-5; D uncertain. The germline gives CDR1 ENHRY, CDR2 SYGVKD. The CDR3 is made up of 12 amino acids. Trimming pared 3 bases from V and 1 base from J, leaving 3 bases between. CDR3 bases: TGTGCCATCAGTGAATCCCAAGAGACCCAGTACTTC. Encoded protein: CAISESQETQYF.

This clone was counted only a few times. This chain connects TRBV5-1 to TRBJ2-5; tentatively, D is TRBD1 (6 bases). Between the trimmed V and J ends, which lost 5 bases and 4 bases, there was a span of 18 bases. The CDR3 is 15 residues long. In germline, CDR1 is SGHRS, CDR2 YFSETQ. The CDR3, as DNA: TGCGCCAGCAGGACAGGCGACCTCCGAGGAGAGACCCAGTACTTC. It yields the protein CASRTGDLRGETQYF.

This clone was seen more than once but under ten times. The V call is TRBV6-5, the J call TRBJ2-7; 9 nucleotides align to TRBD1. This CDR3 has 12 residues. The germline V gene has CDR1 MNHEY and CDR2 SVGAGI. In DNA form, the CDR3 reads TGTGCCAGCAGTTTCCGGGACAGGGAGGAGATCGTC. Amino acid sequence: CASSFRDREEIV.

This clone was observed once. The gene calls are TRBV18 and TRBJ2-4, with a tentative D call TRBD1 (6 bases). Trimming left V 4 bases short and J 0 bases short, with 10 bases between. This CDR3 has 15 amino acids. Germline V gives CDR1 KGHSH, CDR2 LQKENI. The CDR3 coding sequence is TGTGCCAGCTCACGTGGGACATTAGCCAAAAACATTCAGTACTTC. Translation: CASSRGTLAKNIQYF. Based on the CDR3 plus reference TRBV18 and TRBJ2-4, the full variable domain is NAGVMQNPRHLVRRRGQEARLRCSPMKGHSHVYWYRQLPEEGLKFMVYLQKENIIDESGMPKERFSAEFPKEGPSILRIQQVVRGDSAAYFCASSRGTLAKNIQYFGAGTRLSVL.

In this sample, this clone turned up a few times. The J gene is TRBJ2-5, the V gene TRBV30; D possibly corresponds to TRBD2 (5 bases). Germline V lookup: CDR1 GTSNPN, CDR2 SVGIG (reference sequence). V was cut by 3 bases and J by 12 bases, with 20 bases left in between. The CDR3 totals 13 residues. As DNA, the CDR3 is TGTGCCTGGAGGGCGGGCCAATTCTTGCCCGAGTACTTC. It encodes CAWRAGQFLPEYF.

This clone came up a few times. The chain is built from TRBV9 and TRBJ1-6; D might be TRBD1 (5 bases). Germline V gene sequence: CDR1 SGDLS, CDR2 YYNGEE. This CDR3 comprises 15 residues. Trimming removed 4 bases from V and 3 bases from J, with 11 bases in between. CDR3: CASSLEGNYNSPLHF. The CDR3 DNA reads TGTGCCAGCAGCCTAGAGGGGAACTATAATTCACCCCTCCACTTT. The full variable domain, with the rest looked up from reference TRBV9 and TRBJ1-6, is DSGVTQTPKHLITATGQRVTLRCSPRSGDLSVYWYQQSLDQGLQFLIQYYNGEERAKGNILERFSAQQFPDLHSELNLSSLELGDSALYFCASSLEGNYNSPLHFGNGTRLTVT.

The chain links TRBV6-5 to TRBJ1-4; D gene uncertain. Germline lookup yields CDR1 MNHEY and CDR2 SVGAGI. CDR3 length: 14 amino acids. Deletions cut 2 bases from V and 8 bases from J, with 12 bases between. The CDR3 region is CASSYEGAGEKLFF. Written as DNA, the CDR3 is TGTGCCAGCAGTTACGAGGGAGCGGGGGAAAAACTGTTTTTT.